One T cell receptor beta chain is described in this entry. Its antigen is currently not known. Per-base qualities were not stored, and no clone one base away is much larger. The germline V gene specifies MGHRA as CDR1 and YSYEKL as CDR2. The CDR3 spans 13 residues, from the cysteine through the phenylalanine. The CDR3 DNA has 39 bases and is translated from base 1. V is shortened by 6 bases, J by 4 bases, and the region joining them spans 12 bases. This sample was taken from a study of shared clonotypes between healthy human individuals (dated by TCRdb to between 2020 and 2021). In the study overall: Two women and three men aged 18 to 49 years were included in the cohort. Different laboratories and diverse techniques were used to prepare libraries and sequence TCR repertoires, to increase sequencing depth and limit assay-specific biases. Between about 0.9 and 9 billion PBMCs per donor were obtained by leukapheresis. The study deeply sequenced blood TCR repertoires of five healthy adults to estimate repertoire size and the extent of clonotype sharing between individuals. For each donor, CD4 naive and CD4 memory were each run on three plates, CD8 naive on two plates, and CD8 memory on one plate. Results the study describes overall, beyond this receptor: The genetic and exposure-history diversity represented was limited by the small number of donors. When several donors were compared, the shared fraction of clonotypes was around 5% for naive CD4, about 4% for naive CD8, 2% to 2.5% for memory CD4, and 0.35% to 0.4% for memory CD8. Incomplete sequencing was indicated by rarefaction of sorted-subset datasets, despite the large sequencing depth. Naive subsets generally had larger estimated clonotype richness than memory subsets did. Compared with non-shared clonotypes, the clonotypes found in all four sorted-subset donors had higher generation probabilities. Pairwise subsampling indicated that sequencing depth was expected to affect the degree of clonotype sharing among donors. Sampling was restricted to blood, and TCR repertoires in tissues likely differ from the TCR repertoires found in blood.

Using the deep immunoSEQ assay, multiplex PCR amplified TCR CDR3 regions from genomic DNA. Extracted genomic DNA from each cell subset was spread evenly across all wells of several immunoSEQ 96-well plates, with each plate serving as a replicate. For sorted subsets, each replicate PCR was loaded with approximately 200 ng genomic DNA, equivalent to 30,000 or so T cell genomes. The purified libraries were quantified using a Qubit 3.0 fluorometer, sized with a Bioanalyzer 2100, and then quantified again using the KAPA Library Quantification kit. Each immunoSEQ 96-well plate was sequenced on its own single-read 150-cycle Illumina NextSeq 550 flow cell. Under the source paper's analysis protocol: The immunoSEQ output contained only junctional sequences without quality scores, so filtering could not match that applied to full-length reads. Sequences were annotated with PyIR, a Python wrapper for IgBLAST v1.9, and V/J genes and CDR3 were assigned using IMGT germline references. Reads with weak V/J assignments (E-value above 1e-6), missing CDR3, stop codons, out-of-frame junctions, or ambiguous translated residues were removed. V3J clonotypes were defined by identical inferred V gene, J gene, and CDR3 amino acid sequence. Percentage overlap between repertoires was computed as shared unique clonotypes divided by the size of the smaller repertoire. RTK rarefaction, the Chao1 estimator, and Recon v2.1 estimates of unobserved clonotypes were used to assess repertoire richness. Generation probabilities for all TCRbeta clonotypes obtained by the gDNA method from several donors were computed using OLGA. TCRdb obtained this table from immuneACCESS and retained in-frame rearrangements with V and J assigned. These tables miss some clones; where compared with another copy, unresolved V genes account for less than half of the shortfall, and the remainder is unexplained. From that table come the V and J calls and clone size; the DNA was used to work out D and trimming. The sample table holds fewer than 400,000 clones, of which approximately 79% were seen once. The top ten constitute approximately 10% of the sample.

The donors were healthy, HIV-negative adults with no recently reported acute infections or vaccinations. Every donor was a Caucasian adult residing in Nashville, Tennessee, USA. CD4+ T cells were enriched by magnetic negative selection; naive cells were then positively selected on CD45RA, and the negative fraction formed the memory subset. Blood was collected by leukapheresis, and PBMCs were isolated by Ficoll-Histopaque density gradient centrifugation and then cryopreserved in liquid nitrogen vapor phase. Purity and quantity of every magnetically sorted T cell population were checked by analytical flow cytometry. Genomic DNA was isolated from every sorted fraction and measured by UV absorbance on a Nanodrop 2000c.

The specimen was memory CD4+ T cells sorted from blood. The cell subset or site label of this sample denotes: CD45RA-negative fraction. This receptor was obtained from a man younger than 40 in good health. The chain employs TRBV4-1 and TRBJ2-5; no D gene call is confident. The sequence in DNA is TGCGCCAGCAGTCTCCTGCCCATAGAGACCCAGTACTTC. The resulting protein is CASSLLPIETQYF.